This T cell receptor (beta chain) originates from a study of somatic mutations in cytotoxic T cells in rheumatoid arthritis. Using immunoSEQ multiplex PCR, the repertoire was profiled, and TCRdb retains in-frame clones only, with some absent. The repertoire holds more than 15,000 clones, 70% to 75% seen once, with less than 25% in the top ten. The germline V gene encodes CDR1 MGHDK and CDR2 SYGVNS. V gave up 4 bases and J gave up 3 bases, with 4 bases separating them. There are 11 residues in the CDR3. This clone has just a few counts. The chain couples TRBV25-1 to TRBJ2-7; D is undetermined. The sample comprised CD8+ T cells sorted from blood. The clonotype was recovered from an older woman in good health. The CDR3 region is CASSGYYEQYF. The CDR3 DNA follows: TGTGCCAGCAGTGGCTACTACGAGCAGTACTTC.